These 10 T cell receptor beta chains came from one sample sequenced in a study of early T cells in non-severe SARS-CoV-2 infection listed by TCRdb under 2021. The method behind the library was 5' RACE. The reads were generated on a NextSeq 500. The raw public reads went through TCRdb reprocessing: fastp at Q25, MiXCR clone calling, in-frame beta chains kept. Rows with one shared CDR3 protein collapse into an entry with the most common genes and DNA. Recorded for this sample are 85,000 to 100,000 distinct CDR3 sequences; more than 9.5% of them occurred a single time. The top ten constitute around 4.7% of the sample. The starting material was whole blood, obtained at baseline. Source of these receptors: an adult who was a healthcare worker with PCR-confirmed SARS-CoV-2 infection or an uninfected control (not recorded which).

This clonotype was detected only a few times. The V call is TRBV29-1, the J call TRBJ2-3; D call uncertain. From germline, CDR1 is SQVTM and CDR2 ANQGSEA. The CDR3 is made up of 15 amino acids. Trimming removed 5 bases from V and 2 bases from J, with 17 bases in between. The CDR3 protein is CSVRFLSYPTDTQYF. DNA of the CDR3: TGCAGCGTTCGGTTTTTGAGTTATCCCACAGATACGCAGTATTTT.

Many counts were recorded for this clonotype. The chain has TRBV29-1 and TRBJ2-1, with a possible D match to TRBD1 (5 bases). The CDR3 has 12 amino acids. Trimming removed 5 bases from V and 9 bases from J, with 14 bases in between. Germline CDR1 and CDR2: SQVTM and ANQGSEA. Here the CDR3 reads CSVSPTGFEQFF. In DNA form, the CDR3 reads TGCAGCGTTTCCCCTACAGGATTTGAGCAGTTCTTC.

This clonotype was observed many times. The chain links TRBV20-1 to TRBJ2-5, with D possibly TRBD2 on 5 matching bases. The V gene lost 0 bases and the J gene lost 2 bases, with 13 bases spanning the gap. Germline V gene data show CDR1 as DFQATT and CDR2 as SNEGSKA (reference sequence). The CDR3 totals 15 residues. Here the CDR3 reads CSARDGGEVQETQYF. The DNA of the CDR3 is TGCAGTGCTAGAGATGGAGGAGAAGTTCAAGAGACCCAGTACTTC.

This clonotype was picked up a small number of times. This chain joins TRBV19 and TRBJ2-6; tentatively, D is TRBD1 (6 bases). CDR3 length: 14 amino acids. CDR1 and CDR2 (germline): LNHDA, SQIVND (reference sequence). Trimming stripped 6 bases from V and 2 bases from J, with 8 bases between. CDR3: CASSTGTGANVLTF. DNA of the CDR3: TGTGCCAGTAGCACAGGGACTGGGGCCAACGTCCTGACTTTC.

Only a few counts were recorded for this clonotype. The rearrangement uses TRBV9 and TRBJ2-3; 10 nucleotides agree with TRBD2. Trimming removed 3 bases from V and 6 bases from J; junction bases left unmatched: 4. CDR3 length: 14 residues. Germline-derived CDR1 and CDR2 are SGDLS and YYNGEE. The CDR3 sequence: CASSGTSGSDTQYF. The DNA of the CDR3 is TGTGCCAGCAGCGGGACTAGCGGATCGGATACGCAGTATTTT.

The CDR3 here is CATLTRDTGSFEAFF. CDR3 sequence (DNA): TGTGCCACCCTTACCAGAGATACGGGAAGTTTTGAAGCTTTCTTT. The chain carries TRBV7-9 and TRBJ1-1, with D unresolved. Between the trimmed V and J ends, which lost 10 bases and 7 bases, there was a span of 25 bases. The CDR3 covers 15 residues. Germline assignment: CDR1 SEHNR and CDR2 FQNEAQ (reference sequence). Drawing the rest from reference TRBV7-9 and TRBJ1-1, the complete variable domain is DTGVSQNPRHKITKRGQNVTFRCDPISEHNRLYWYRQTLGQGPEFLTYFQNEAQLEKSRLLSDRFSAERPKGSFSTLEIQRTEQGDSAMYLCATLTRDTGSFEAFFGQGTRLTVV.

This clonotype was seen repeatedly, ten times or more. CDR3 amino acids: CALLSRLIRGPSEQYF. The CDR3 DNA sequence: TGTGCCCTACTCAGCCGATTAATCAGGGGGCCGTCCGAGCAGTACTTC. V and J are TRBV27 and TRBJ2-7; 8 bases align to TRBD1. There are 16 residues in the CDR3. CDR1 MNHEY and CDR2 SMNVEV come from the germline V gene (reference sequence). Unmatched junction bases numbered 21, after V lost 11 bases and J lost 6 bases.

The CDR3 region has the DNA TGCAGTGCAAACCCGCTAACTAGCACAGATACGCAGTATTTT. Residues: CSANPLTSTDTQYF. The V gene is TRBV20-1, the J gene TRBJ2-3; D remains ambiguous. The CDR3 spans 14 residues. Per the germline V gene, CDR1 is DFQATT and CDR2 is SNEGSKA (reference sequence). Deletions cut 6 bases from V and 0 bases from J, with 13 bases between.

The V and J genes are TRBV20-1 and TRBJ1-5; perhaps TRBD1 as D (5 bases). This CDR3 comprises 15 residues. The V gene lost 6 bases and the J gene lost 4 bases, with 19 bases spanning the gap. Germline V gene sequence: CDR1 DFQATT, CDR2 SNEGSKA (reference sequence). This CDR3 reads CSAKGTVDGNQPQHF. Written as DNA, the CDR3 is TGCAGTGCCAAAGGGACCGTCGATGGGAATCAGCCCCAGCATTTT.

The chain recombines TRBV29-1 with TRBJ1-4; the D is unclear. Looked up from germline, CDR1 is SQVTM and CDR2 is ANQGSEA. CDR3 length equals 13 residues. The V and J ends lost 7 bases and 3 bases respectively, with 12 bases between them. CDR3 sequence reads: CSAQVQSNEKLFF. DNA of the CDR3: TGCAGCGCCCAAGTCCAGTCTAATGAAAAACTGTTTTTT.